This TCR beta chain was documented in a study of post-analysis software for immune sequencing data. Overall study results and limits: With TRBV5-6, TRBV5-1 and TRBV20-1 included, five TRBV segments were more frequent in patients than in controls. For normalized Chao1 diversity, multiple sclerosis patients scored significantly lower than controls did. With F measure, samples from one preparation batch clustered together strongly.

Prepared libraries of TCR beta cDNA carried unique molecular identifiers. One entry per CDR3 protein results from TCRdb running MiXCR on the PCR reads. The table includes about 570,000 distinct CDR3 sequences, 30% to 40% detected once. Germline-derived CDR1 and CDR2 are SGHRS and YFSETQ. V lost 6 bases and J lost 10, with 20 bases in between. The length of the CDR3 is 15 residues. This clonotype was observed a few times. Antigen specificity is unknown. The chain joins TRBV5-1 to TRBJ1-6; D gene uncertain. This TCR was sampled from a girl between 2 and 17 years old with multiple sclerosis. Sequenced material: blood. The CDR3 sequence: CASTHLDTGESPLHF. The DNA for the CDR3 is TGCGCCAGCACTCATCTTGACACCGGCGAGTCACCCCTCCACTTT.